These 9 T cell receptor beta chains were all obtained from the same sample, sequenced in a study of early T cells in non-severe SARS-CoV-2 infection. TCRdb redid the calling of the 5' RACE reads with MiXCR, one entry per CDR3 protein. The table has about 48,000 distinct CDR3 sequences, 6.2% seen once. Sequencing used whole blood, obtained at baseline. The receptors were gathered from an adult who was a healthcare worker with PCR-confirmed SARS-CoV-2 infection or an uninfected control (not recorded which).

This clonotype showed up just a few times. The chain has TRBV2 and TRBJ1-5; 7 nucleotides match TRBD1. Germline CDR1 is SNHLY and CDR2 is FYNNEI. V lost 5 bases to trimming and J lost 2 bases; unmatched junction nucleotides: 3. There are 14 residues in the CDR3. As DNA, the CDR3 is TGTGCCAGCAGTCGACAGGGAGGCAATCAGCCCCAGCATTTT. Its translation: CASSRQGGNQPQHF.

This clonotype occurred a few times. V usage is TRBV28 and J usage is TRBJ2-1; tentatively, D is TRBD2 (6 bases). Per the germline V gene, CDR1 is MDHEN and CDR2 is SYDVKM. The CDR3 length is 17 residues. V gave up 7 bases and J gave up 0 bases, with 19 bases separating them. In DNA, the CDR3 is TGTGCCAGCAATCAGCGCGGGACGGTTAGCTCCTACAATGAGCAGTTCTTC. It specifies CASNQRGTVSSYNEQFF.

This clonotype was seen repeatedly, ten times or more. V and J are TRBV20-1 and TRBJ1-2; D is unclear. Trimming cost V 5 bases and J 2 bases, with 9 bases left between them. Germline-derived CDR1 and CDR2 are DFQATT and SNEGSKA (reference sequence). This CDR3 spans 12 amino acids. CDR3 nucleotide sequence: TGCAGTGCTTCGGGCAGGAACTATGGCTACACCTTC. This translates into CSASGRNYGYTF.

The V gene is TRBV7-2, the J gene TRBJ2-5; TRBD2 matches 8 bases. Trimming took 2 bases from V and 4 from J; bases not matched to a gene: 9. CDR3 length equals 16 residues. Germline V CDR1 and CDR2: SGHTA, FQGNSA. The CDR3: CASSLIPAGVGETQYF. CDR3 nucleotide sequence: TGTGCCAGCAGCTTAATCCCAGCGGGAGTTGGAGAGACCCAGTACTTC.

This chain joins TRBV6-2 or TRBV6-3 and TRBJ1-4; D remains unclear. In germline, CDR1 is MNHEY, CDR2 SVGEGT. There are 15 residues in the CDR3. V lost 10 bases and J lost 7, with 22 bases in between. CDR3 region: CATRRLIIDGEKLFF. CDR3 bases: TGTGCCACCCGACGCTTAATCATCGACGGTGAAAAACTGTTTTTT.

This clonotype was found a few times. The chain carries TRBV6-1 and TRBJ1-6; 9 positions agree with TRBD1. CDR1 is MNHNS and CDR2 is SASEGT in the germline V gene. The CDR3 length is 13 residues. The V gene end was trimmed by 1 base and the J gene end by 14 bases; junction bases not matched to a gene: 3. CDR3 loop: CASSEGTGVALHF. CDR3 DNA: TGTGCCAGCAGTGAAGGGACAGGGGTGGCCCTCCACTTT.

This clonotype appeared a few times. DNA of the CDR3: TGTGCCAGCCGCCGGGTGAATGGAGGCGAGCAGTACTTC. It encodes CASRRVNGGEQYF. V gene TRBV5-6 combines with J gene TRBJ2-7, with D possibly matching TRBD2 (5 bases). The germline V and J ends were trimmed by 7 bases and 6 bases, with 17 bases remaining between them. The germline CDR1 and CDR2 sequences are SGHDT and YYEEEE. The CDR3 runs to 13 residues.

This clonotype has ten or more counts. The V and J genes are TRBV28 and TRBJ1-5; 7 bases match TRBD1. This CDR3 contains 18 residues. V lost 1 base, J lost 4 bases, and 13 bases stayed unmatched. Germline V gene sequence: CDR1 MDHEN, CDR2 SYDVKM. The CDR3 is CASSLFAPGTASNQPQHF. CDR3 coding DNA: TGTGCCAGCAGTTTATTTGCACCAGGGACAGCCTCTAATCAGCCCCAGCATTTT.

This clonotype was found many times. The chain employs TRBV20-1 and TRBJ2-1; D is unresolved. The ends were cut back, 0 bases at V and 7 bases at J, with 4 bases in the middle. This CDR3 has 11 amino acids. Germline V lookup: CDR1 DFQATT, CDR2 SNEGSKA (reference sequence). Here the CDR3 DNA reads TGCAGTGCTAGAGAGATGAATGAGCAGTTCTTC. It translates to CSAREMNEQFF.